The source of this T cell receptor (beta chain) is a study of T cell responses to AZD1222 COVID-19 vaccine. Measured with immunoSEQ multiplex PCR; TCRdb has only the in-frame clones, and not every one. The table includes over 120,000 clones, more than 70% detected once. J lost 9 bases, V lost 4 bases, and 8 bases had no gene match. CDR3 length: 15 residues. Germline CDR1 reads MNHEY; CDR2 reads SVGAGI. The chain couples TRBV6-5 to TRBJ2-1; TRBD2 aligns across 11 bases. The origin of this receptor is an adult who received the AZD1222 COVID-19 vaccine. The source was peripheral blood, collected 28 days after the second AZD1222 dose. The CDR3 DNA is TGTGCCAGCAGTTGGGGACTAGCGGCCTCGTCTGAGCAGTTCTTC. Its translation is CASSWGLAASSEQFF.